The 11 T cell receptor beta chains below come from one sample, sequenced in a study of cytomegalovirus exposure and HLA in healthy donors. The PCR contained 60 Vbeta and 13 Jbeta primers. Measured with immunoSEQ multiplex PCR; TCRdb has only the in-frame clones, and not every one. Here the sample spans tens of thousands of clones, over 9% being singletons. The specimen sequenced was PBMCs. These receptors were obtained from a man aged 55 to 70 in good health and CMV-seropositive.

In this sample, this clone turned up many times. CDR3 nucleotide sequence: TGTGCCAGCAGCCAGGCGGGGACAGGGAATTCACCCCTCCACTTT. This codes for CASSQAGTGNSPLHF. The chain employs TRBV6-6 and TRBJ1-6; 9 bases are a match to TRBD1. J gave up 7 bases and V 6 bases, and 7 bases lay outside the gene matches. The CDR3 consists of 15 residues. Germline values: CDR1 MNHNY, CDR2 SVGAGI (reference sequence).

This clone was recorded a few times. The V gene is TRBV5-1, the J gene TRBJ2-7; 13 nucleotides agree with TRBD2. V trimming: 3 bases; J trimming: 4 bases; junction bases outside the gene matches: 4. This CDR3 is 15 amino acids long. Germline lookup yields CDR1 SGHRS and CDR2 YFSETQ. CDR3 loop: CASSSRTSGSYEQYF. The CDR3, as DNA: TGCGCCAGCAGCTCGAGGACTAGCGGGAGTTACGAGCAGTACTTC.

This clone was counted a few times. CDR3 sequence: CASSLREGGTQYF. The CDR3 DNA reads TGTGCCAGCAGCTTAAGGGAGGGCGGGACCCAGTACTTC. This sequence joins TRBV7-3 and TRBJ2-5; 7 positions agree with TRBD2. The V gene end was trimmed by 1 base and the J gene end by 7 bases; junction bases not matched to a gene: 3. This CDR3 comprises 13 residues. In germline, CDR1 is SGHTA, CDR2 FQGTGA.

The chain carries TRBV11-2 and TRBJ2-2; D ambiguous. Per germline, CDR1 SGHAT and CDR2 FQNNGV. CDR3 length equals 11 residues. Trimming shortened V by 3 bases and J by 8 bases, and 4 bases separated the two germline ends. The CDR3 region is CASSFGGELFF. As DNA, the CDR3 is TGTGCCAGCAGCTTCGGGGGGGAGCTGTTTTTT.

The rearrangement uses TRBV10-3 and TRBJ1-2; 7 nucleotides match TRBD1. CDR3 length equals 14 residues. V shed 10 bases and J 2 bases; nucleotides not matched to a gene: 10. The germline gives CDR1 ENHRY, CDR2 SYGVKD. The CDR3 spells CATISDRANYGYTF. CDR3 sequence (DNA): TGTGCCACCATATCTGACAGGGCCAACTATGGCTACACCTTC.

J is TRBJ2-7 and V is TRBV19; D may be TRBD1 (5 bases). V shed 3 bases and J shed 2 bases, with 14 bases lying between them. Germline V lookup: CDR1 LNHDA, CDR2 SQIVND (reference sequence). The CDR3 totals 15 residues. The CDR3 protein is CASSIQGADPYEQYF. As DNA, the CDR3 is TGTGCCAGTAGTATTCAGGGTGCTGACCCCTACGAGCAGTACTTC.

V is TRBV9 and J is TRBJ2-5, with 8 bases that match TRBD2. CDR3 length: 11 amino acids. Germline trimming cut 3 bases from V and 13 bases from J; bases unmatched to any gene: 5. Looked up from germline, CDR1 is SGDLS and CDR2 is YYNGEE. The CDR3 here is CASSDGRGWYF. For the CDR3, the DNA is TGTGCCAGCAGCGACGGGAGGGGGTGGTACTTC.

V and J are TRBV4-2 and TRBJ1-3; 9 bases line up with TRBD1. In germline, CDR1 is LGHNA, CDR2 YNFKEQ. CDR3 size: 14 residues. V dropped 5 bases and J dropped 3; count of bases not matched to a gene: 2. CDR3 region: CASSSTGGGNTIYF. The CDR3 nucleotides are TGTGCCAGCAGCTCGACAGGGGGTGGAAACACCATATATTTT.

The DNA of the CDR3 is TGTGCCAGCAGTTTATCAGGCAGGGTAGGCGACGAGCAGTACTTC. Translation gives CASSLSGRVGDEQYF. The chain employs TRBV28 and TRBJ2-5; D is possibly TRBD1 (5 bases). The end of the DNA aligns better with TRBJ2-7, so the J call may be wrong. Looked up from germline, CDR1 is MDHEN and CDR2 is SYDVKM. CDR3 size: 15 residues.

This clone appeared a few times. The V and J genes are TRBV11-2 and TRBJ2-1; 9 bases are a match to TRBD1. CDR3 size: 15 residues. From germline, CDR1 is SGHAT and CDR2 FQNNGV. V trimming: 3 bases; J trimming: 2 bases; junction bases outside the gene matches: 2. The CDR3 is CASSFGTGTYNEQFF. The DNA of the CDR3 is TGTGCCAGCAGCTTCGGGACAGGGACCTACAATGAGCAGTTCTTC.

CDR3 sequence: CASSTQREPLHF. CDR3 sequence (DNA): TGTGCCAGCAGCACCCAGAGGGAACCCCTCCACTTT. The gene calls are TRBV6-1 and TRBJ1-6, with D uncertain. CDR3 length: 12 residues. With 6 bases removed from V and 12 bases from J, the gap between germline ends came to 12 bases. Per the germline V gene, CDR1 is MNHNS and CDR2 is SASEGT.